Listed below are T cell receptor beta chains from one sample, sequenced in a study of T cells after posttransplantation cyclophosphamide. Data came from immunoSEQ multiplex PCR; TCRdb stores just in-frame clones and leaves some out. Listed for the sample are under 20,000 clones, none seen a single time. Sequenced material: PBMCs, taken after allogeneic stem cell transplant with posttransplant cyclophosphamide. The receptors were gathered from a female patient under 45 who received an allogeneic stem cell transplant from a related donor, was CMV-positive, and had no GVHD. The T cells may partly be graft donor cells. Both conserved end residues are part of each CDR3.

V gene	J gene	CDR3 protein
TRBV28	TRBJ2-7	CASSPPGQGAHTYEQYF
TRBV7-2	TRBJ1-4	CASSLAGTGSEKLFF
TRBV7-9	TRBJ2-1	CATREIATGPGNEQFF
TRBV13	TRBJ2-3	CASSKLAGGSTDTQYF
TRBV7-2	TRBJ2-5	CASSLEGVKEETQYF
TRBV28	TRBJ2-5	CASSLFGQGARGETQYF
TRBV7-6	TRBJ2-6	CASSFTAGVSGANVLTF
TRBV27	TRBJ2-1	CASRPGTDLVNEQFF
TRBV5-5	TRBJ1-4	CASSFRQTTNEKLFF
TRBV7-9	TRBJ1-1	CASSLARAQGGTEAFF
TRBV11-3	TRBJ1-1	CASSRRGGTEAFF
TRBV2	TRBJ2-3	CASSVGTTSTDTQYF
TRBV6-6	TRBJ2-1	CASSTRGLAGMNEQFF
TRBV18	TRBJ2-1	CASSNGDREFF
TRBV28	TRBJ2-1	CASTSGFNEQFF
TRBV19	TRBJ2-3	CASSTGTPTQYF
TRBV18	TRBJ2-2	CASSPRTPGSNTGELFF
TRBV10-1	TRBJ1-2	CASYDRENYGYTF
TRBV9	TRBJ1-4	CASSLTGGEKLFF
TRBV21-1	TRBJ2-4	CASSKSDPGMAKNIQYF
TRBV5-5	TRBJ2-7	CASSLAGGSYEQYF
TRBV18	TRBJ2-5	CASSPQSNRGKTQYF
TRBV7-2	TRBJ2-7	CASSLGDRVIPSYEQYF
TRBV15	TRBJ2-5	CATSLAGAQETQYF
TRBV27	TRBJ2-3	CASSPDRGRGDTQYF
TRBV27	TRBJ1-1	CAAKGTANTEAFF
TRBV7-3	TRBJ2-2	CASRDGTLNTGELFF
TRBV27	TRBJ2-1	CASSLSGQGPPYNEQFF
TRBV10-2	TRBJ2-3	CATQGLAGGLSTDTQYF
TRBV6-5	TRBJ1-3	CASALSAGNTIYF
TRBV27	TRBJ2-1	CASSWTTVYNEQFF
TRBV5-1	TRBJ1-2	CASSLVGVDYGYTF
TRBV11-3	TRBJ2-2	CASSPFSGQGNRGELFF
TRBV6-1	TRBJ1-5	CASTLGTGLHQPQHF
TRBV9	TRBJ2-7	CASSVGNSGRSEQYF